The clone carrying this T cell receptor beta chain was observed a handful of times. The data were taken from a study of human T cells and chemical hapten exposure. TCRdb reprocessed the RACE reads via MiXCR and lists one record per CDR3 protein. The repertoire holds 200,000 to 300,000 distinct CDR3 sequences, with roughly 8.9% as singletons. The germline V gene has CDR1 MNHEY and CDR2 SVGAGI. CDR3 length: 15 amino acids. V gave up 7 bases and J gave up 5 bases, with 19 bases separating them. Time point: pre-sensitization, week 0. As for treatment: therapeutic diphenylcyclopropenone sensitization with weekly scalp DPC.

V gene TRBV6-5 combines with J gene TRBJ2-3; either TRBD1 or TRBD2 may supply D (5 bases each). This TCR was sampled from a woman between 35 and 50 years old with alopecia areata. Some clones in this sample may be carry-over from other donors' samples. The sample was whole blood, taken in connection with sensitization to the hapten diphenylcyclopropenone (DPC). CDR3 sequence (DNA): TGTGCCAGCATCCTCGGGACCCTTAAGGGAGATACGCAGTATTTT. Encoded protein: CASILGTLKGDTQYF.